This TCR beta chain was profiled in a study of T cells in Graves' hyperthyroidism and ophthalmopathy. Study-level findings and limits: Ophthalmopathy was distinguished from stable hyperthyroidism by 13 V-J signatures. The majority of expanded thyroid clonotypes above 0.001 also appeared in blood.

This clonotype appeared a few times. Its matching antigen is unknown. CDR3 length: 14 residues. V lost 3 bases and J 6 bases, leaving 11 bases between the germline ends. Germline V CDR1 and CDR2: KGHDR, SFDVKD. Uncontrolled infection, other autoimmune disease, pregnancy or lactation led to exclusion. The PBMCs were taken from more than 8 ml of fresh peripheral blood. Template material for amplifying TCR beta CDR3 regions consisted of RNA transcripts. HTBI primers were the set used in a first-round RT-PCR of the TCR CDR3. Each CDR3 protein is one row after TCRdb ran MiXCR on the multiplex PCR reads. The table has fewer than 350,000 distinct CDR3 sequences, roughly 20% seen once; the top ten hold under 45%.

Sequencing was carried out using blood. V usage is TRBV24-1 and J usage is TRBJ1-5; no definite D call. The receptor comes from a man over 45 with Graves' ophthalmopathy. CDR3 coding DNA: TGTGCCACCAGTGATCCAGGTGGTACTCAGCCCCAGCATTTT. It yields the protein CATSDPGGTQPQHF.